This passage covers 25 T cell receptor beta chains from one sample sequenced in a study of blood T cell repertoires in COVID-19. Method: immunoSEQ multiplex PCR; TCRdb's copy keeps in-frame clones and lacks some. Seen here are roughly 190,000 clones, approximately 90% observed once, and the top ten hold approximately 5.6%. Source material: peripheral blood. Receptors were obtained from a man in his forties with active or convalescent COVID-19.

The chain uses TRBV2 and TRBJ1-1; possible D gene TRBD1, 5 bases. The V end lost 7 bases, the J end lost 1 base, and 13 bases lay between the germline ends. The CDR3 runs 14 residues. Germline assignment: CDR1 SNHLY and CDR2 FYNNEI. The DNA for the CDR3 is TGTGCCAGCAATCTGGGGGGAGGGAACACTGAAGCTTTCTTT. Translating it yields CASNLGGGNTEAFF.

V gene TRBV18 combines with J gene TRBJ1-5, with 7 bases identical to TRBD1. The ends lost 8 bases at V and 3 bases at J; junction bases unmatched: 4. Germline CDR1 KGHSH, CDR2 LQKENI. The CDR3 runs 13 residues. DNA of the CDR3: TGTGCCAGCGTGGGACAGATCAATCAGCCCCAGCATTTT. It specifies CASVGQINQPQHF.

V and J are TRBV19 and TRBJ2-3; maybe TRBD2 (6 bases). In germline, CDR1 is LNHDA, CDR2 SQIVND (reference sequence). This CDR3 is 14 amino acids long. V dropped 3 bases and J dropped 5 bases, with 12 bases sitting between them. The CDR3 DNA reads as TGTGCCAGTAGTATTATGGCGGGAAAAGATACGCAGTATTTT. It specifies CASSIMAGKDTQYF.

In regard to this clone: The germline gene is not matched at one end of the junction; a read error may be the cause. The chain is built from TRBV28 and TRBJ2-3; D not certain. This CDR3 region has 13 residues. Germline assignment: CDR1 MDHEN and CDR2 SYDVKM. CDR3 DNA: TGTGCCAGCATTTTATCCGGCACAGATACGCAGTATTTT. It encodes CASILSGTDTQYF. Drawing the rest from reference TRBV28 and TRBJ2-3, the complete variable domain is DVKVTQSSRYLVKRTGEKVFLECVQDMDHENMFWYRQDPGLGLRLIYFSYDVKMKEKGDIPEGYSVSREKKERFSLILESASTNQTSMYLCASILSGTDTQYFGPGTRLTVL.

The chain joins TRBV27 to TRBJ2-1, with 11 bases lining up with TRBD2. V was clipped by 6 bases and J by 8 bases; unmatched bases: 9. Germline lookup yields CDR1 MNHEY and CDR2 SMNVEV (reference sequence). The length of the CDR3 is 15 residues. The CDR3 reads CASRPLAGVQYEQFF. CDR3 bases: TGTGCCAGCAGACCACTAGCGGGAGTACAGTATGAGCAGTTCTTC.

The chain has TRBV7-3 and TRBJ2-5, with 8 bases that match TRBD2. The CDR3 loop spans 17 amino acids. Germline V gene data show CDR1 as SGHTA and CDR2 as FQGTGA. The V gene end was trimmed by 0 bases and the J gene end by 3 bases; junction bases not matched to a gene: 9. The DNA for the CDR3 is TGTGCCAGCAGCTTAACGGCCCCCGCGGGGGGAAAAGAGACCCAGTACTTC. Its translation is CASSLTAPAGGKETQYF. Variable domain in full (rest from reference TRBV7-3 and TRBJ2-5): GAGVSQTPSNKVTEKGKYVELRCDPISGHTALYWYRQSLGQGPEFLIYFQGTGAADDSGLPNDRFFAVRPEGSVSTLKIQRTERGDSAVYLCASSLTAPAGGKETQYFGPGTRLLVL.

This chain joins TRBV6-5 and TRBJ2-1; D unresolved. The CDR3 totals 13 residues. V gave up 0 bases and J gave up 5 bases, with 5 bases separating them. Germline CDR1 and CDR2: MNHEY and SVGAGI. CDR3 nucleotides: TGTGCCAGCAGTTACTCTCAGAACAATGAGCAGTTCTTC. Translated, it gives CASSYSQNNEQFF.

The chain couples TRBV11-3 to TRBJ1-4, with 8 bases fitting TRBD1. J was trimmed by 4 bases and V by 4 bases; bases with no gene match: 5. CDR1 is SGHNT and CDR2 is YENEEA in the germline V gene. This CDR3 has 15 residues. The CDR3 region has the DNA TGTGCCAGCAGCTCACACAGGGGGGGTAATGAAAAACTGTTTTTT. It translates to CASSSHRGGNEKLFF.

The chain has TRBV10-3 and TRBJ2-3; 10 bases map to TRBD2. Unmatched junction bases numbered 4, after V lost 3 bases and J lost 4 bases. CDR1 and CDR2 from the germline V gene are ENHRY and SYGVKD. This CDR3 contains 15 residues. The chain's CDR3 is CAISDSGGAADTQYF. The CDR3, as DNA: TGTGCCATCAGTGACAGCGGGGGGGCGGCAGATACGCAGTATTTT.

The rearrangement joins TRBV5-1 to TRBJ2-7; weak D call: TRBD2 (5 bases). Germline V gene sequence: CDR1 SGHRS, CDR2 YFSETQ. V lost 6 bases and J lost 6, with 16 bases in between. This CDR3 spans 13 amino acids. The CDR3 sequence: CASTLPGSPEQYF. Here the CDR3 DNA reads TGCGCCAGCACTCTCCCGGGGAGCCCCGAGCAGTACTTC.

This chain uses TRBV7-3 with TRBJ2-7; tentatively, D is TRBD2 (6 bases). Germline assignment: CDR1 SGHTA and CDR2 FQGTGA. The CDR3 covers 14 residues. Trimming cost V 5 bases and J 6 bases, with 17 bases left between them. For the CDR3, the DNA is TGTGCCAGCAGCGACGGTGGGGGGTACGCCGAGCAGTACTTC. As protein: CASSDGGGYAEQYF.

The V call is TRBV27, the J call TRBJ2-3; D is perhaps TRBD2 (6 bases). The CDR3 is 15 residues long. V lost 10 bases to trimming and J lost 2 bases, with 19 bases between them. Germline V gene lookup returns CDR1 MNHEY and CDR2 SMNVEV (reference sequence). The CDR3 sequence: CATLRRGGYTDTQYF. CDR3 nucleotides: TGTGCCACCCTCCGGCGGGGAGGATACACAGATACGCAGTATTTT.

V is TRBV5-4 and J is TRBJ2-7; TRBD1 aligns across 7 bases. Germline CDR1 SGHNT, CDR2 YYREEE (reference sequence). There are 15 residues in the CDR3. The ends lost 2 bases at V and 3 bases at J; junction bases unmatched: 8. CDR3 coding DNA: TGTGCCAGCAGCTTCGGGACAGCTAGCTACTACGAGCAGTACTTC. This gives the protein CASSFGTASYYEQYF.

The genes are TRBV6-1 and TRBJ1-2; tentatively, D is TRBD1 (5 bases). Deletions cut 1 base from V and 4 bases from J, with 13 bases between. Germline V gene lookup returns CDR1 MNHNS and CDR2 SASEGT. The CDR3 consists of 15 residues. CDR3 bases: TGTGCCAGCAGTGAAGGGTGGGGCAGGAGCTATGGCTACACCTTC. It encodes CASSEGWGRSYGYTF.

The rearrangement joins TRBV6-1 to TRBJ2-7; TRBD1 agrees at 8 bases. Losses at the gene ends were 1 base for V and 2 bases for J; bases not matched to a gene: 4. Germline CDR1 reads MNHNS; CDR2 reads SASEGT. The CDR3 consists of 15 residues. CDR3 sequence (DNA): TGTGCCAGCAGTGAAGGGACAGGGACCCCCTACGAGCAGTACTTC. This gives the protein CASSEGTGTPYEQYF.

This clone was counted a few times. This sequence joins TRBV5-4 and TRBJ2-2, with D perhaps TRBD1 (5 bases). The CDR3 contains 16 residues. The V gene lost 0 bases and the J gene lost 4 bases, with 13 bases spanning the gap. In germline, CDR1 is SGHNT, CDR2 YYREEE (reference sequence). The CDR3 sequence is CASSLAQAGPTGELFF. The CDR3 nucleotides are TGTGCCAGCAGCTTGGCACAGGCAGGTCCCACCGGGGAGCTGTTTTTT.

The chain joins TRBV7-6 to TRBJ2-1; TRBD1 aligns across 12 bases. The length of the CDR3 is 16 residues. From germline, CDR1 is SGHVS and CDR2 FNYEAQ. V lost 5 bases, J lost 6 bases, and 8 bases stayed unmatched. The DNA of the CDR3 is TGTGCCAGCAGCGTTACCGGGACAGGGGGCTTCAATGAGCAGTTCTTC. Its protein product is CASSVTGTGGFNEQFF.

The sample holds one count of this clone. The chain links TRBV2 to TRBJ1-4; possibly TRBD1 for D (5 bases). This CDR3 has 14 amino acids. CDR1 is SNHLY, CDR2 FYNNEI, per germline. V was trimmed by 5 bases and J by 0 bases, leaving 7 bases between them. Written as DNA, the CDR3 is TGTGCCAGCAGTCAGGGCGCAACTAATGAAAAACTGTTTTTT. Protein sequence: CASSQGATNEKLFF.

This rearrangement joins TRBV5-1 to TRBJ2-3, with 8 bases lining up with TRBD2. J lost 0 bases, V lost 2 bases, and 5 bases had no gene match. The CDR3 has 16 amino acids. Germline lookup yields CDR1 SGHRS and CDR2 YFSETQ. The DNA of the CDR3 is TGCGCCAGCAGCTTTACTAGCGGTGGGAGCACAGATACGCAGTATTTT. It encodes CASSFTSGGSTDTQYF.

This clone was detected only a few times. The chain combines TRBV11-2 with TRBJ1-1, with 8 bases matching TRBD1. The CDR3 totals 14 residues. The trim removed 3 bases at V and 4 bases at J, leaving 4 bases unmatched. Germline V gives CDR1 SGHAT, CDR2 FQNNGV. Here the CDR3 DNA reads TGTGCCAGCAGCTTCCCAGGGGGCCTCACTGAAGCTTTCTTT. Its protein is CASSFPGGLTEAFF.

The CDR3 region is CASSLPLAQETQYF. The CDR3 DNA sequence: TGTGCCAGCAGTTTACCCCTAGCGCAAGAGACCCAGTACTTC. The rearrangement joins TRBV28 to TRBJ2-5; maybe TRBD2 (6 bases). Germline CDR1 MDHEN, CDR2 SYDVKM. Trimming took off 2 bases at V and 2 bases at J, with 9 bases between the two ends. CDR3 length: 14 amino acids.

This chain uses TRBV6-5 with TRBJ2-2; 11 bases match TRBD2. The CDR3 has 15 amino acids. Germline assignment: CDR1 MNHEY and CDR2 SVGAGI. The V segment lost 5 bases and the J segment 5 bases; nucleotides outside the gene matches: 4. The CDR3: CASSTSGRGTGELFF. The CDR3, as DNA: TGTGCCAGCAGTACTAGCGGGAGAGGGACCGGGGAGCTGTTTTTT.

This clone was detected a few times. This chain joins TRBV5-4 and TRBJ2-7; 10 positions agree with TRBD1. V lost 2 bases, J lost 4 bases, and 6 bases stayed unmatched. Germline CDR1 SGHNT, CDR2 YYREEE (reference sequence). The CDR3 totals 15 residues. The CDR3 bases are TGTGCCAGCAGCTTAGGACAGGGGGTGCCTTACGAGCAGTACTTC. Translation: CASSLGQGVPYEQYF. Using reference TRBV5-4 and TRBJ2-7 for the parts outside the CDR3, the full variable domain is ETGVTQSPTHLIKTRGQQVTLRCSSQSGHNTVSWYQQALGQGPQFIFQYYREEENGRGNFPPRFSGLQFPNYSSELNVNALELDDSALYLCASSLGQGVPYEQYFGPGTRLTVT.

This chain connects TRBV12-5 to TRBJ2-2; 7 nucleotides align to TRBD2. This CDR3 spans 16 amino acids. V shed 6 bases, J shed 5 bases, and the junction held 12 bases outside the gene matches. Germline lookup yields CDR1 LGHNT and CDR2 FRNRAP. The CDR3 coding sequence is TGTGCTAGTGGACCTCGGGGGGTAGCTGGGACCGGGGAGCTGTTTTTT. It is translated as CASGPRGVAGTGELFF.

The CDR3 here is CASSPGYSPYEQYF. For the CDR3, the DNA is TGTGCCAGCAGTCCGGGTTACTCTCCCTACGAGCAGTACTTC. V usage is TRBV27 and J usage is TRBJ2-7; D ambiguous. The germline gives CDR1 MNHEY, CDR2 SMNVEV (reference sequence). The CDR3 extends over 14 amino acids. V lost 5 bases, J lost 2 bases, and 13 bases lay in between.